The 27 T cell receptor beta chains presented below share a single source sample, sequenced in a study of cytomegalovirus exposure and HLA in healthy donors (dated 2017 in TCRdb). The library was prepared using the immunoSEQ multiplex PCR assay. For the multiplex PCR, a mixture combining 60 forward primers for TCR Vbeta segments and 13 reverse primers for TCR Jbeta segments was used. Held by TCRdb, this immuneACCESS table contains in-frame sequences only and omits some clones. Under half of the omission traces to an unresolved V gene where checked; the cause of the rest is unknown. Across this sample there are approximately 150,000 clones, with around 75% seen only once. The ten largest clones take up 3.5% of the sample. Sequencing was done on a sample of PBMCs. The receptors come from a human donor in good health.

The V call is TRBV5-4, the J call TRBJ1-1, with 9 bases matching TRBD1. Germline values: CDR1 SGHNT, CDR2 YYREEE (reference sequence). This CDR3 spans 16 amino acids. The V and J ends lost 6 bases and 3 bases, in that order; junction bases with no gene match: 12. DNA for the CDR3: TGTGCCAGCACCGATCCCACAGGGGGCGCGGACACTGAAGCTTTCTTT. The encoded protein is CASTDPTGGADTEAFF.

The chain couples TRBV19 to TRBJ1-3; 8 bases are shared with TRBD1. CDR1 LNHDA and CDR2 SQIVND come from the germline V gene (reference sequence). The V gene end was trimmed by 4 bases and the J gene end by 0 bases; junction bases not matched to a gene: 5. The CDR3 has 16 residues. CDR3: CASSTPDRVSGNTIYF. CDR3 sequence (DNA): TGTGCCAGTAGTACGCCGGACAGGGTCTCTGGAAACACCATATATTTT.

This clone has just one count. The chain combines TRBV28 with TRBJ1-5; 11 positions agree with TRBD1. This CDR3 region has 14 residues. The V segment lost 4 bases and the J segment 9 bases; nucleotides outside the gene matches: 5. Germline V lookup: CDR1 MDHEN, CDR2 SYDVKM. The CDR3 is CASSWDRGSLPQHF. In nucleotides, the CDR3 is TGTGCCAGCAGTTGGGACAGGGGGTCACTGCCCCAGCATTTT.

This rearrangement joins TRBV28 to TRBJ1-1; 8 bases are shared with TRBD1. The CDR3 totals 13 residues. Germline V CDR1 and CDR2: MDHEN, SYDVKM. The trim removed 7 bases at V and 7 bases at J, leaving 8 bases unmatched. DNA of the CDR3: TGTGCCAGCATTTTGCAGGGGGCGGTTGAAGCTTTCTTT. Amino acid sequence: CASILQGAVEAFF.

This chain uses TRBV11-2 with TRBJ1-2; 8 nucleotides agree with TRBD1. The germline gives CDR1 SGHAT, CDR2 FQNNGV. The CDR3 loop spans 14 amino acids. Losses at the gene ends were 3 bases for V and 8 bases for J; bases not matched to a gene: 8. The CDR3 loop is CASSFSGGATGYTF. CDR3 in DNA: TGTGCCAGCAGCTTTTCAGGGGGCGCGACGGGCTACACCTTC.

This chain links TRBV18 with TRBJ1-3, with no clear D. The CDR3 runs to 14 residues. Germline V CDR1 and CDR2: KGHSH, LQKENI. The V end was cut by 2 bases, the J end by 4 bases, with 9 bases between. CDR3 sequence reads: CASSPGDSGNTIYF. The CDR3 region has the DNA TGTGCCAGCTCACCAGGCGACTCCGGAAACACCATATATTTT. Supplemented by reference TRBV18 and TRBJ1-3, the full variable domain reads NAGVMQNPRHLVRRRGQEARLRCSPMKGHSHVYWYRQLPEEGLKFMVYLQKENIIDESGMPKERFSAEFPKEGPSILRIQQVVRGDSAAYFCASSPGDSGNTIYFGEGSWLTVV.

The J gene is TRBJ2-2, the V gene TRBV5-1, with 9 bases fitting TRBD2. V shed 3 bases and J 7 bases; nucleotides not matched to a gene: 7. The CDR3 has 15 amino acids. From germline, CDR1 is SGHRS and CDR2 YFSETQ. The CDR3 bases are TGCGCCAGCAGCTCTGTAGCGGGAGATATCGGGGAGCTGTTTTTT. Translation gives CASSSVAGDIGELFF.

This clone was detected a few times. This chain links TRBV5-6 with TRBJ1-2, with D possibly TRBD1 on 6 matching bases. Germline lookup yields CDR1 SGHDT and CDR2 YYEEEE. Trimming removed 1 base at V and 3 bases at J, with 10 bases between. The CDR3 loop spans 14 amino acids. The CDR3 nucleotides are TGTGCCAGCAGCTTGTTACAGGGTCACTATGGCTACACCTTC. Translating it yields CASSLLQGHYGYTF.

The V and J genes are TRBV11-2 and TRBJ2-7; weak D call: TRBD2 (7 bases). There are 16 residues in the CDR3. V shed 5 bases and J shed 5 bases, with 22 bases lying between them. Germline V lookup: CDR1 SGHAT, CDR2 FQNNGV. The CDR3 DNA sequence: TGTGCCAGCAGCCTTGGGAGGGGGACCCGTAGCCACGAGCAGTACTTC. This translates into CASSLGRGTRSHEQYF. The full variable domain, in which reference TRBV11-2 and TRBJ2-7 provide the parts outside the CDR3, is EAGVAQSPRYKIIEKRQSVAFWCNPISGHATLYWYQQILGQGPKLLIQFQNNGVVDDSQLPKDRFSAERLKGVDSTLKIQPAKLEDSAVYLCASSLGRGTRSHEQYFGPGTRLTVT.

In its sample, this clone was seen once. The CDR3 is CASRRDTMNTEAFF. The CDR3 coding sequence is TGTGCCAGCAGGAGGGACACTATGAACACTGAAGCTTTCTTT. This chain connects TRBV6-1 to TRBJ1-1; D is possibly TRBD1 (6 bases). CDR1 is MNHNS and CDR2 is SASEGT in the germline V gene. This CDR3 comprises 14 residues. The V gene lost 6 bases and the J gene lost 0 bases, with 11 bases spanning the gap.

This chain joins TRBV6-1 and TRBJ1-1; unclear D gene. Germline V gene sequence: CDR1 MNHNS, CDR2 SASEGT. V lost 1 base and J lost 5, with 14 bases in between. The CDR3 sequence is 15 residues long. CDR3 protein: CASSEGRNIWTEAFF. In DNA form, the CDR3 reads TGTGCCAGCAGTGAAGGGCGGAATATTTGGACTGAAGCTTTCTTT.

The gene calls are TRBV12-5 and TRBJ2-7; weak D call: TRBD1 (5 bases). The ends were cut back, 6 bases at V and 4 bases at J, with 10 bases in the middle. The CDR3 totals 12 residues. Per the germline V gene, CDR1 is LGHNT and CDR2 is FRNRAP. CDR3 coding DNA: TGTGCTAGTGGACCTAGGGGTTACGAGCAGTACTTC. It is translated as CASGPRGYEQYF. Together with reference TRBV12-5 and TRBJ2-7, the CDR3 gives the full variable domain: DARVTQTPRHKVTEMGQEVTMRCQPILGHNTVFWYRQTMMQGLELLAYFRNRAPLDDSGMPKDRFSAEMPDATLATLKIQPSEPRDSAVYFCASGPRGYEQYFGPGTRLTVT.

The chain joins TRBV28 to TRBJ2-7; D is possibly TRBD1 (6 bases). V was cut by 3 bases and J by 0 bases, with 12 bases left in between. In germline, CDR1 is MDHEN, CDR2 SYDVKM. CDR3 size: 15 residues. CDR3 protein: CASSFIRGSSYEQYF. CDR3 in DNA: TGTGCCAGCAGTTTTATCAGGGGTTCCTCCTACGAGCAGTACTTC.

The J gene is TRBJ1-3, the V gene TRBV11-3; D is possibly TRBD1 (6 bases). The CDR3 length is 15 residues. V lost 5 bases and J lost 2, with 13 bases in between. Germline assignment: CDR1 SGHNT and CDR2 YENEEA. The CDR3 DNA sequence: TGTGCCAGCAGCACATCCGGACAGACTGGAAACACCATATATTTT. Translated: CASSTSGQTGNTIYF.

Only one count was recorded for this clone. The chain couples TRBV7-2 to TRBJ2-3; TRBD2 agrees at 8 bases. The length of the CDR3 is 15 residues. The ends lost 3 bases at V and 9 bases at J; junction bases unmatched: 11. Germline CDR1 and CDR2: SGHTA and FQGNSA. Here the CDR3 DNA reads TGTGCCAGCAGCTTTGGGGGACTAGGAGTCCTCACGCAGTATTTT. Its protein is CASSFGGLGVLTQYF.

Only one count was recorded for this clone. The chain carries TRBV5-4 and TRBJ2-3, with a weak D call TRBD1 (5 bases). CDR3 length equals 16 residues. Trimming left V 0 bases short and J 2 bases short, with 13 bases between. The germline gives CDR1 SGHNT, CDR2 YYREEE (reference sequence). CDR3 DNA: TGTGCCAGCAGCTTGGCCAGGGTAGCTTCCACAGATACGCAGTATTTT. This encodes CASSLARVASTDTQYF.

This clone was seen only a few times. The chain joins TRBV4-1 to TRBJ2-7; TRBD2 aligns across 11 bases. J gave up 3 bases and V 0 bases, and 16 bases lay outside the gene matches. Germline values: CDR1 MGHRA, CDR2 YSYEKL. This CDR3 region has 20 residues. This CDR3 is CASSQEISLAGGHPFYEQYF. The CDR3 DNA reads TGCGCCAGCAGCCAAGAGATTAGCCTAGCGGGAGGACACCCTTTCTACGAGCAGTACTTC.

This sequence joins TRBV7-2 and TRBJ2-5; weak D call: TRBD2 (5 bases). Germline loops: CDR1 SGHTA, CDR2 FQGNSA. The V end lost 3 bases, the J end lost 5 bases, and 22 bases lay between the germline ends. The CDR3 has 17 residues. The CDR3 coding sequence is TGTGCCAGCAGCTTTCTACAACTAGTACCCGCCAAGGAGACCCAGTACTTC. This translates into CASSFLQLVPAKETQYF.

This clone was recorded once. The chain is built from TRBV28 and TRBJ2-1, with 12 bases identical to TRBD2. The length of the CDR3 is 14 residues. Per germline, CDR1 MDHEN and CDR2 SYDVKM. V dropped 5 bases and J dropped 10; count of bases not matched to a gene: 6. CDR3: CASSPLTSGREQFF. In DNA form, the CDR3 reads TGTGCCAGCAGTCCCTTGACTAGCGGGAGAGAGCAGTTCTTC.

This chain connects TRBV5-1 to TRBJ2-3; D not certain. CDR1 SGHRS and CDR2 YFSETQ come from the germline V gene. CDR3 length: 13 residues. Trimming took off 4 bases at V and 2 bases at J, with 8 bases between the two ends. CDR3 region: CASSRQYTDTQYF. CDR3 DNA sequence: TGCGCCAGCAGCCGCCAGTACACAGATACGCAGTATTTT.

V usage is TRBV28 and J usage is TRBJ1-1; no clear D gene. CDR3 length equals 12 residues. V was pared by 4 bases and J by 9 bases, with 12 bases between. The germline gives CDR1 MDHEN, CDR2 SYDVKM. The CDR3 sequence is CASSSYSKQAFF. DNA for the CDR3: TGTGCCAGCAGTTCTTACAGTAAGCAAGCTTTCTTT.

This clone was observed a single time. This chain joins TRBV7-2 and TRBJ2-2; TRBD1 aligns across 8 bases. Trimming took 7 bases from V and 2 from J; bases not matched to a gene: 15. Germline-derived CDR1 and CDR2 are SGHTA and FQGNSA. The CDR3 is 18 amino acids. CDR3 in DNA: TGTGCCAGCACCACTAGGGACAGGTTCCCTATCAACACCGGGGAGCTGTTTTTT. It yields the protein CASTTRDRFPINTGELFF.

The chain links TRBV7-9 to TRBJ2-5; TRBD1 is a possible D gene (6 bases). The CDR3 is made up of 16 amino acids. Looked up from germline, CDR1 is SEHNR and CDR2 is FQNEAQ (reference sequence). V shed 5 bases and J shed 4 bases, with 20 bases lying between them. The DNA of the CDR3 is TGTGCCAGCAGCCGAACAGGGACCAGCTCGGGAGAGACCCAGTACTTC. This encodes CASSRTGTSSGETQYF.

The genes are TRBV18 and TRBJ1-1; 10 nucleotides agree with TRBD1. From germline, CDR1 is KGHSH and CDR2 LQKENI. V shed 4 bases and J 4 bases; nucleotides not matched to a gene: 9. The CDR3 has 16 amino acids. The CDR3 DNA reads TGTGCCAGCTCACGACAGGGGGCACCCTCAGGCACTGAAGCTTTCTTT. Its translation is CASSRQGAPSGTEAFF.

As to this clone: The junction and the germline gene differ at one end; a read error may be behind it. The J gene is TRBJ2-7, the V gene TRBV4-3; the match to TRBD2 covers 10 bases. The CDR3 sequence is 16 residues long. CDR1 is LGHNA and CDR2 is YSLEER in the germline V gene. The CDR3 region is CASGQGTSVNYYEQYF. The CDR3 nucleotides are TGCGCCAGCGGCCAGGGGACTAGCGTGAATTACTACGAGCAGTACTTC.

As DNA, the CDR3 is TGTGCCAGCAGCTTAGACCAGGGACAGGGGGGCCCTGAAGCTTTCTTT. It encodes CASSLDQGQGGPEAFF. This chain connects TRBV7-9 to TRBJ1-1, with 11 bases fitting TRBD1. The CDR3 spans 16 residues. The V and J ends lost 1 base and 6 bases, in that order; junction bases with no gene match: 7. Germline CDR1 SEHNR, CDR2 FQNEAQ (reference sequence).

This clone appeared a single time. The chain carries TRBV6-5 and TRBJ2-3; TRBD1 is a possible D gene (5 bases). V gave up 5 bases and J gave up 1 base, with 10 bases separating them. In germline, CDR1 is MNHEY, CDR2 SVGAGI. This CDR3 has 14 amino acids. CDR3 amino acids: CASSDRWGTDTQYF. CDR3 nucleotide sequence: TGTGCCAGCAGTGACAGATGGGGCACAGATACGCAGTATTTT.